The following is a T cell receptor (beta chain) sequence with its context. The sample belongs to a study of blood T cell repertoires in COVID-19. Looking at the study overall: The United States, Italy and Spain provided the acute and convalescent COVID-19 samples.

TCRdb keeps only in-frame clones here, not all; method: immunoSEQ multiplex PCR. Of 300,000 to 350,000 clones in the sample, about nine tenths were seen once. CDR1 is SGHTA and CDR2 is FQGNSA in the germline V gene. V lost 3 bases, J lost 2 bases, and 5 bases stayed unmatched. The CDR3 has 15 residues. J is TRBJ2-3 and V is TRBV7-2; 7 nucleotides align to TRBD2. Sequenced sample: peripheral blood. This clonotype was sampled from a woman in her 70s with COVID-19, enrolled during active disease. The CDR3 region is CASSFRAGNTDTQYF. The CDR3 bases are TGTGCCAGCAGCTTCAGAGCGGGGAACACAGATACGCAGTATTTT.